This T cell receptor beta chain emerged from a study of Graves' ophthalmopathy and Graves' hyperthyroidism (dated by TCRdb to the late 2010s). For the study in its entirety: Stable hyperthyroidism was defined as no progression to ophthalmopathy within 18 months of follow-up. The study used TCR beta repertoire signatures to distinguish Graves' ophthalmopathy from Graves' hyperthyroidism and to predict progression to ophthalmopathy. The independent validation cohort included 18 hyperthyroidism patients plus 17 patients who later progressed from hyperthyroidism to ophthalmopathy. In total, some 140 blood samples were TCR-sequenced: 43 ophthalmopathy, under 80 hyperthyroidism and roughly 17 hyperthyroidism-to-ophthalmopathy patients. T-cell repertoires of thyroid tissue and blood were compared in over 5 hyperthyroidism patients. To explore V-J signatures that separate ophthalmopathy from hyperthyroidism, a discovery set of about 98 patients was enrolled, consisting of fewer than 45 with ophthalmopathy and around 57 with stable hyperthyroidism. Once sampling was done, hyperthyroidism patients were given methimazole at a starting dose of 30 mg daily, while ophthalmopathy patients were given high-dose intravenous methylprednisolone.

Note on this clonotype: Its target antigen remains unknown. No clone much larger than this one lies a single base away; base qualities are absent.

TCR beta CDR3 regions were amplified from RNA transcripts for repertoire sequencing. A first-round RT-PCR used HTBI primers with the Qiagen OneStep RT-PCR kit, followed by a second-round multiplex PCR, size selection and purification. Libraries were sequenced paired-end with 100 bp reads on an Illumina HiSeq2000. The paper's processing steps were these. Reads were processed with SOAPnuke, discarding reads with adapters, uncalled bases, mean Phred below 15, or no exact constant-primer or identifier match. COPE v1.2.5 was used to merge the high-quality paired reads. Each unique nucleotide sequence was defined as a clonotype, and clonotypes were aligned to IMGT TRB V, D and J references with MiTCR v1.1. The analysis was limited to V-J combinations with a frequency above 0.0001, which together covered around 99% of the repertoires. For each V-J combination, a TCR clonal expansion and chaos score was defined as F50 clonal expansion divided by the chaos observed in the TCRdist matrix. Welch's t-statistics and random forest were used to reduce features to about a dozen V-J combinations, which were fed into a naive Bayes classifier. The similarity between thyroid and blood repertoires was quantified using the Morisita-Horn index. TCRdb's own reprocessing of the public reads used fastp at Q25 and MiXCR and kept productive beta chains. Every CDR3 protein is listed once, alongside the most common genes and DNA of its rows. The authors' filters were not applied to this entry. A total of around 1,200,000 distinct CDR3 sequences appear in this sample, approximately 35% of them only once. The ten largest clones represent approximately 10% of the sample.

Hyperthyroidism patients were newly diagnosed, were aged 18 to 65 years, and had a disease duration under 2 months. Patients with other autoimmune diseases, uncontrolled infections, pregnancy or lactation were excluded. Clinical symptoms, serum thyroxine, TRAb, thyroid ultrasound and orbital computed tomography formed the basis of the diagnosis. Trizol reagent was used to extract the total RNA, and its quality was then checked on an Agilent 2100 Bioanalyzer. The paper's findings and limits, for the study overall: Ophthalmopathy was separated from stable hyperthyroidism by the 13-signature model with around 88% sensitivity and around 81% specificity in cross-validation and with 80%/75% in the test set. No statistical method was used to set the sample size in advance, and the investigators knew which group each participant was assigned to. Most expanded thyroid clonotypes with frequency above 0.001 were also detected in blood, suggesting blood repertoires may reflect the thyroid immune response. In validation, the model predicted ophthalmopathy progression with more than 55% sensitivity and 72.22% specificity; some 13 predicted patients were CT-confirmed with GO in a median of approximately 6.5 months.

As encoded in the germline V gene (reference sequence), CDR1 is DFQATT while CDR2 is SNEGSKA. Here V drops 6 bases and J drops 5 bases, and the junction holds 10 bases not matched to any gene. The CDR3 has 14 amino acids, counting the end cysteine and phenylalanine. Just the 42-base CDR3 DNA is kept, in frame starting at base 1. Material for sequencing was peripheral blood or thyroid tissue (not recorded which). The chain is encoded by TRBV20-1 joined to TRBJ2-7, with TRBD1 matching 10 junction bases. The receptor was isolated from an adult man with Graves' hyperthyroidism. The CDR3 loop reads CSASELGQGDEQYF. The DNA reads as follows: TGCAGTGCCTCAGAGCTAGGACAGGGGGACGAGCAGTACTTC.